This T cell receptor beta chain appears in the sequencing data of a study of CD4 T cells in relation to SARS-CoV-2 and coronaviruses. Repertoires were generated with immunoSEQ multiplex PCR, while TCRdb's copy carries only in-frame clones and drops some. This table has tens of thousands of clones, 78% appearing once. For this clone: What it binds is unknown.

The V and J ends lost 0 bases and 3 bases respectively, with 5 bases between them. The germline gives CDR1 SGDLS, CDR2 YYNGEE. This CDR3 spans 13 amino acids. Before the COVID-19 pandemic, during about 2011-2019, CD4+ T cells were taken from unexposed donors. Isolation of CD4+ T cells took place after less than twelve days in culture. Cultures held two million PBMCs per well with 8.5 to 10 IU/ml IL-2. Notes on the study in general: Compared with monoreactive clones, crossreactive clones showed significantly weaker SARS-CoV-2 expansion.

This chain links TRBV9 with TRBJ2-3, with no clear D. What was sequenced was CD4+ T cells from PBMCs, cultured in vitro. The clonotype originates from a human donor in good health. CDR3 bases: TGTGCCAGCAGCGTAGTAGTGACAGATACGCAGTATTTT. Protein sequence: CASSVVVTDTQYF.